This entry is about one T cell receptor beta chain. This sample is part of a study of T cell changes during pregnancy in multiple sclerosis. The data were produced by immunoSEQ multiplex PCR, yet TCRdb's version contains in-frame clones alone and is incomplete. The sample has 85,000 to 100,000 clones; about 91% are singletons. V trimming: 7 bases; J trimming: 2 bases; junction bases outside the gene matches: 7. The germline CDR1 and CDR2 sequences are WNHNN and SYGVQD (reference sequence). The CDR3 is 14 residues long. The chain employs TRBV10-1 and TRBJ1-2; 7 nucleotides align to TRBD1. This receptor was obtained from a female donor with multiple sclerosis, enrolled in a pregnancy study. This sample comprised peripheral blood, obtained before pregnancy. The CDR3 loop is CASTRQGLNYGYTF. CDR3 DNA sequence: TGCGCCAGCACGAGACAGGGCTTAAACTATGGCTACACCTTC.